This paragraph covers one TCR beta chain sequence. Its antigen target is currently unknown. Base-call qualities are not available, and no considerably larger clone is one nucleotide away. Genomic DNA was isolated from the sorted cells so that the TCRbeta CDR3 region could be sequenced. The immunoSEQ Assay was used for sequencing of TCRbeta CDR3 regions. Held by TCRdb, this immuneACCESS table contains in-frame sequences only and omits some clones. Under half of the omission traces to an unresolved V gene where checked; the cause of the rest is unknown. For this sample there are approximately 90,000 clones; 87% appear just once. The ten largest clones represent 1.4% to 1.5% of the sample. This entry is derived from a study of OX40 agonist ivuxolimab in advanced cancers. About the full investigation: Ivuxolimab was an agonistic, fully human IgG2 monoclonal antibody directed against OX40 (CD134), a costimulatory receptor. Intravenous ivuxolimab was administered to patients every 2 weeks at six dose levels: 0.01, 0.1, 0.3, 1.5, 3 and 10 mg/kg. Of the approximately 54 patients in dose escalation, 19 had hepatocellular carcinoma, roughly 15 had melanoma, 9 had renal cell carcinoma and 9 had head and neck cancer. The dose-escalation cohort was 80% to 90% male with a mean age of 60 years, ranging from roughly 20 to 80. Prior anti-PD-1, anti-PD-L1 or anti-CTLA-4 therapy was permitted, and 30% to 45% of dose-escalation patients had received checkpoint inhibitors. Partial responses occurred in three dose-escalation patients: two with cutaneous melanoma and one with hepatocellular carcinoma. The point of sequencing TCRbeta in the periphery was to test whether ivuxolimab changed TCR sequence diversity and drove clonal T-cell expansion. The paper describes the monotherapy dose-escalation part (N = 52 patients) of the phase I trial of ivuxolimab.

Broad study findings and their caveats: At doses from 0.1 to 3.0 mg/kg, clonal expansion was seen in both CD4+ and CD8+ blood T cells between baseline and week 6. Low levels of normalized T-cell clonal expansion were also seen in some nonresponding patients. Antigen specificity was not determined for the clonally expanded peripheral T cells. On average, CD8+ T cells showed more expanded clones than CD4+ T cells after ivuxolimab. Partial responders in the 0.1-3.0 mg/kg groups had among the lowest normalized peripheral clonal expansion, especially among CD8+ T cells.

The trial excluded patients who had a history of autoimmune disease or who were on systemic immunosuppression. In every dose cohort, peripheral blood was drawn for TCR sequencing at baseline, cycle 4 day 1, and cycle 7 day 1. The samples were drawn from a first-in-human, open-label, multicenter phase I dose-escalation trial of ivuxolimab. The trial enrolled adults with locally advanced or metastatic head and neck squamous cell, hepatocellular, melanoma or renal cell carcinoma. Before TCR sequencing, CD4+ and CD8+ T cells were separately sorted from peripheral blood. Per the germline V gene, MDHEN is the CDR1 and SYDVKM is the CDR2. Relative to germline, V is missing 6 bases and J is missing 4 bases, with 9 bases of the junction outside any gene match. Taken from cysteine to phenylalanine, the CDR3 has 14 residues. CDR3 DNA only is kept here, 42 bases in frame from base 1.

The sequence came from an adult with an advanced solid tumor such as melanoma, head and neck, liver or kidney cancer. The chain is assembled from TRBV28 and TRBJ2-7; a stretch of 7 junction bases matches TRBD2. The input for sequencing was CD4+ or CD8+ T cells sorted from blood, taken in a trial of the OX40 agonist ivuxolimab. The nucleotide sequence is TGTGCCAGCAGGCTCGGGAGGTCGGAATACGAGCAGTACTTC. This codes for CASRLGRSEYEQYF. The reference TRBV28 and TRBJ2-7 proteins fill in what lies around the CDR3, so the full variable domain reads DVKVTQSSRYLVKRTGEKVFLECVQDMDHENMFWYRQDPGLGLRLIYFSYDVKMKEKGDIPEGYSVSREKKERFSLILESASTNQTSMYLCASRLGRSEYEQYFGPGTRLTVT.